This T cell receptor beta chain comes out of a study of blood T cell repertoires in COVID-19. Study background: Acute and convalescent COVID-19 samples came from the United States, Italy and Spain.

Methods used by the authors: Amplification of reference gene primers provided the estimated nucleated cell counts. Sequenced by immunoSEQ multiplex PCR; TCRdb stores in-frame clones only, minus some. V and J calls plus clone size are reproduced from that table; the DNA served to infer D and trimming. The table shows about 140,000 clones, with 89% occurring only once. The germline V gene has CDR1 SGHTA and CDR2 FQGNSA. CDR3 length: 13 amino acids. V lost 5 bases and J lost 3, with 9 bases in between. Sample: peripheral blood. The V and J genes are TRBV7-2 and TRBJ2-3; D uncertain. This receptor was identified in a human donor in a cohort sampled during active COVID-19. The CDR3 spells CASSSDWTDTQYF. CDR3 bases: TGTGCCAGCAGCAGCGACTGGACAGATACGCAGTATTTT.